The 4 T cell receptor beta chains given below trace back to one sample, sequenced in a study of low-dose radiotherapy and immunotherapy resistance in tumors. First-strand cDNA used TRAV- and TRBV-specific primers, covering alpha and beta chains. The TCRs were subjected to amplification over around 19 PCR cycles employing a constant-region primer in conjunction with a V-primer adapter. TCRdb reprocessed the reads via MiXCR and lists one record per CDR3 protein. This repertoire shows approximately 9,000 distinct CDR3 sequences, almost 70% found once; its top ten account for 6.5% to 8.5%. The source is a human donor with advanced metastatic prostate, ovarian, gallbladder or colorectal cancer (not recorded which). This table probably holds off-target reads from a library built for another chain.

In regard to this clonotype: Mismatch with germline at one junction end may stem from a read error. The V and J genes are TRBV5-3 and TRBJ2-3; 10 nucleotides line up with TRBD2. TRBV5-3 is an open reading frame whose function is uncertain. CDR3 length: 15 residues. The CDR3 coding sequence is TGTGCCAGCAGCTTTAGCGGGGGGAGCACAGATACGCAGTATTTT. Translation: CASSFSGGSTDTQYF.

This clonotype came up a few times. V usage is TRBV6-2 or TRBV6-3 and J usage is TRBJ2-2; no definite D call. The CDR3 is 10 residues long. The ends were cut back, 4 bases at V and 6 bases at J, with 0 bases in the middle. Germline CDR1 reads MNHEY; CDR2 reads SVGEGT. CDR3 nucleotide sequence: TGTGCCAGCAGTTCCGGGGAGCTGTTTTTT. Its protein product is CASSSGELFF.

The chain uses TRBV10-3 and TRBJ2-7; TRBD1 might be the D (5 bases). Germline V CDR1 and CDR2: ENHRY, SYGVKD. Trimming pared 6 bases from V and 2 bases from J, leaving 11 bases between. The CDR3 length is 13 residues. The CDR3 DNA follows: TGTGCCATCAGCGGCAGGGCCCCCTACGAGCAGTACTTC. This translates into CAISGRAPYEQYF.

The V and J genes are TRBV11-2 and TRBJ1-2; D is ambiguous. CDR3 size: 14 residues. Trimming left V 5 bases short and J 2 bases short, with 12 bases between. Germline CDR1 is SGHAT and CDR2 is FQNNGV. CDR3 sequence: CASSQAPTNYGYTF. The DNA for the CDR3 is TGTGCCAGCAGCCAAGCCCCGACCAACTATGGCTACACCTTC.